A single TCR beta chain is shown here with its context. Its antigen is undetermined. Germline CDR1 and CDR2: MNHEY and SMNVEV (reference sequence). With 5 bases removed from V and 2 bases from J, the gap between germline ends came to 14 bases. The CDR3 runs 15 residues. TCRdb analysed the RT-PCR reads with MiXCR anew, one entry per CDR3 protein. The data hold hundreds of thousands of distinct CDR3 sequences, with around 16% observed a single time. This specimen belongs to a study of response to subunit inactivated influenza vaccine. General study findings and limits: Authors suggested that a seasonal influenza vaccination recruits few new T cells each time.

The chain carries TRBV27 and TRBJ2-3; unclear D gene. The sequence was obtained from a man over 45 who received an inactivated influenza vaccine. Specimen: PBMCs from blood, collected 12 days after vaccination. CDR3 loop: CASSPYTLSTDTQYF. The CDR3 DNA is TGTGCCAGCAGTCCCTACACCCTTTCCACAGATACGCAGTATTTT.